This T cell receptor beta chain is drawn from a study of regulatory T cells in long-lasting Graves disease. Assembly of TCR beta libraries relied on iRepertoire HTBI primers together with Arm-PCR of CDR3 regions. TCRdb reprocessed the multiplex PCR reads via MiXCR and lists one record per CDR3 protein. The table lists approximately 230,000 distinct CDR3 sequences, 18% of them singletons. Time point defined: newly diagnosed GD, antithyroid drugs for less than 3 months. RNA from PBMCs was the source of the TCR library. This clonotype has just a few counts. CDR3 length equals 15 residues. Germline CDR1 reads MNHNS; CDR2 reads SASEGT. Trimming cost V 1 base and J 4 bases, with 10 bases left between them.

The material sequenced was peripheral blood mononuclear cells (PBMCs), taken at new diagnosis, from a patient treated with antithyroid drugs. V usage is TRBV6-1 and J usage is TRBJ2-2; D not certain. This TCR derives from a female donor with Graves disease. The CDR3 is CASSEVEIRTGELFF. The CDR3 DNA sequence: TGTGCCAGCAGTGAAGTTGAGATTCGCACCGGGGAGCTGTTTTTT.